These T cell receptor beta chains were read from a single sample in a study of CD8 T cells in Susac syndrome. MiXCR was run by TCRdb on the immunoSEQ multiplex PCR reads, yielding one entry per CDR3 protein. The sample shows under 200,000 distinct CDR3 sequences, 90% to 95% of them seen only once. Sequenced input: CD4+ T cells from PBMCs. These receptors all come from a human donor with Susac syndrome. The CDR3 runs from the conserved cysteine through the conserved F or W. The order of the fields is CDR3 DNA, CDR3 protein, clone size, D gene, J gene, V gene. D genes are given only for firm matches. Not every row has a clone size; where given, it reads once, few, many or a size class.

CDR3 DNA: TGTGCCAGCAGTGGGGACTCGCGGGGGAGAAGCCAAGAGACCCAGTACTTC
CDR3 protein: CASSGDSRGRSQETQYF
clone size: once
D gene: TRBD2
J gene: TRBJ2-5
V gene: TRBV2

CDR3 DNA: TGCGCCAGCAGACTCGACACGGCCTCGGGTGGCTACACCTTC
CDR3 protein: CASRLDTASGGYTF
clone size: -
D gene: -
J gene: TRBJ1-2
V gene: TRBV5-1

CDR3 DNA: TGTGCCAGCAGCTCAGGGGGCGCCGATTCCTATGGCTACACCTTC
CDR3 protein: CASSSGGADSYGYTF
clone size: -
D gene: TRBD1
J gene: TRBJ1-2
V gene: TRBV6-5

CDR3 DNA: TGTGCCAGCAGTCTACACCATCTACCGGACTACACCGGGGAGCTGTTTTTT
CDR3 protein: CASSLHHLPDYTGELFF
clone size: -
D gene: -
J gene: TRBJ2-2
V gene: TRBV27

CDR3 DNA: TGCAGTGCTGAGGGGGGCTTCGAGCAGTACTTC
CDR3 protein: CSAEGGFEQYF
clone size: -
D gene: -
J gene: TRBJ2-7
V gene: TRBV20-1

CDR3 DNA: TGTGCCAGCGGAAAGGACAGGAGGACAGATACGCAGTATTTT
CDR3 protein: CASGKDRRTDTQYF
clone size: -
D gene: TRBD1
J gene: TRBJ2-3
V gene: TRBV12-3/TRBV12-4

CDR3 DNA: TGTGCCAGCAGCCCCGGCTCCTATAATTCACCCCTCCACTTT
CDR3 protein: CASSPGSYNSPLHF
clone size: -
D gene: -
J gene: TRBJ1-6
V gene: TRBV13

CDR3 DNA: TGTGCCAGCAGCGTGTTGGACAGTTCGGAAGCTTTCTTT
CDR3 protein: CASSVLDSSEAFF
clone size: -
D gene: -
J gene: TRBJ1-1
V gene: TRBV9

CDR3 DNA: TGCGCCAGCAGCCAAGTCCCTAGCGTGGGGGAGCCGTACTTC
CDR3 protein: CASSQVPSVGEPYF
clone size: once
D gene: -
J gene: TRBJ2-5
V gene: TRBV4-1

CDR3 DNA: TGTGCCAGCTCACCCATCGTGGGGGCAGAAGAGACCCAGTACTTC
CDR3 protein: CASSPIVGAEETQYF
clone size: -
D gene: -
J gene: TRBJ2-5
V gene: TRBV18

CDR3 DNA: TGTGCCAGCAGCTCAGGACGCATTCAGTACTTC
CDR3 protein: CASSSGRIQYF
clone size: -
D gene: -
J gene: TRBJ2-4
V gene: TRBV7-2

CDR3 DNA: TGTGCCAGCAGCTCCCACTACGGGGTAGGGGAGACCCAGTACTTC
CDR3 protein: CASSSHYGVGETQYF
clone size: once
D gene: -
J gene: TRBJ2-5
V gene: TRBV7-9

CDR3 DNA: TGTGCCAGCAGCTTAGATGGGGGGGCAGGAGAAAAACTGTTTTTT
CDR3 protein: CASSLDGGAGEKLFF
clone size: -
D gene: -
J gene: TRBJ1-4
V gene: TRBV7-2

CDR3 DNA: TGTGCCAGCAGCTTATTTGAACAGCCCCAGCATTTT
CDR3 protein: CASSLFEQPQHF
clone size: -
D gene: -
J gene: TRBJ1-5
V gene: TRBV7-2

CDR3 DNA: TGCGCCAGCAGTCAATCCAGGCACCATAGCAATCAGCCCCAGCATTTT
CDR3 protein: CASSQSRHHSNQPQHF
clone size: -
D gene: -
J gene: TRBJ1-5
V gene: TRBV23-1

CDR3 DNA: TGTGCCAGCAGCGCCGCCGGGCCGAACACCGGGGAGCTGTTTTTT
CDR3 protein: CASSAAGPNTGELFF
clone size: -
D gene: -
J gene: TRBJ2-2
V gene: TRBV7-9

CDR3 DNA: TGTGCCAGCAGCAATAACAGGGGGTTTACTGAAGCTTTCTTT
CDR3 protein: CASSNNRGFTEAFF
clone size: -
D gene: TRBD1
J gene: TRBJ1-1
V gene: TRBV7-9

CDR3 DNA: TGTGCCAGCAGATCCAGACAGGGTTCGGGGAACACTGAAGCTTTCTTT
CDR3 protein: CASRSRQGSGNTEAFF
clone size: -
D gene: TRBD1
J gene: TRBJ1-1
V gene: TRBV7-9

CDR3 DNA: TGTGCCTGGAGCGTCGACCCCAGCGCACCCCAGTACTTC
CDR3 protein: CAWSVDPSAPQYF
clone size: once
D gene: -
J gene: TRBJ2-5
V gene: TRBV30

CDR3 DNA: TGTGCCACCCGCCCGGGACAGAAGGAGCAGTACTTC
CDR3 protein: CATRPGQKEQYF
clone size: once
D gene: TRBD1
J gene: TRBJ2-7
V gene: TRBV6-4

CDR3 DNA: TGCGCCAGTTCCACAGGGGCGAGCTCCTACGAGCAGTACTTC
CDR3 protein: CASSTGASSYEQYF
clone size: few
D gene: TRBD1
J gene: TRBJ2-7
V gene: TRBV5-1

CDR3 DNA: TGTGCTAGTGGATTAAGGGGGGCCAACGTCCTGACTTTC
CDR3 protein: CASGLRGANVLTF
clone size: -
D gene: -
J gene: TRBJ2-6
V gene: TRBV12-5

CDR3 DNA: TGCGCCAGCAGCCACCGACAGGGCGGGCAGCCCCAGCATTTT
CDR3 protein: CASSHRQGGQPQHF
clone size: -
D gene: TRBD1
J gene: TRBJ1-5
V gene: TRBV4-3

CDR3 DNA: TGTGCCAGTAGCACCTCGGGACAGGGCACTGAAGCTTTCTTT
CDR3 protein: CASSTSGQGTEAFF
clone size: -
D gene: TRBD1
J gene: TRBJ1-1
V gene: TRBV19

CDR3 DNA: TGCAGTGCTAGAGATGGGGACAGGGTACGAGAGACCCAGTACTTC
CDR3 protein: CSARDGDRVRETQYF
clone size: -
D gene: TRBD1
J gene: TRBJ2-5
V gene: TRBV20-1

CDR3 DNA: TGTGCCAGCAGTGCGGTCAGGGAAGAGACCCAGTACTTC
CDR3 protein: CASSAVREETQYF
clone size: -
D gene: -
J gene: TRBJ2-5
V gene: TRBV2

CDR3 DNA: TGTGCCAGCAGTCTCCACCGGGACAGGGGGCGATCACCCCTCCACTTT
CDR3 protein: CASSLHRDRGRSPLHF
clone size: -
D gene: TRBD1
J gene: TRBJ1-6
V gene: TRBV12-3/TRBV12-4

CDR3 DNA: TGTGCCACCATGAGGGTGGGGATAAAGGAGACCCAGTACTTC
CDR3 protein: CATMRVGIKETQYF
clone size: -
D gene: -
J gene: TRBJ2-5
V gene: TRBV27

CDR3 DNA: TGCGCCAGCAGCCAAGATATGGGCGAGGGCCCTGGGGATTCCGAGCAGTACTTC
CDR3 protein: CASSQDMGEGPGDSEQYF
clone size: -
D gene: -
J gene: TRBJ2-7
V gene: TRBV4-3

CDR3 DNA: TGCAGCGTTGAAGATCTGGGGGGGGTTGAAGCTTTCTTT
CDR3 protein: CSVEDLGGVEAFF
clone size: -
D gene: -
J gene: TRBJ1-1
V gene: TRBV29-1

CDR3 DNA: TGTGCCAGCAGCTTAGCGGGACTAGGGGCAGATACGCAGTATTTT
CDR3 protein: CASSLAGLGADTQYF
clone size: -
D gene: TRBD2
J gene: TRBJ2-3
V gene: TRBV11-2

CDR3 DNA: TGTGCCAGCACCACTCGGGAGACCCAGTACTTC
CDR3 protein: CASTTRETQYF
clone size: few
D gene: -
J gene: TRBJ2-5
V gene: TRBV6-5

CDR3 DNA: TGTGCCAGCAGCTTGACAGGGGGGCCAAGAGAGACCCAGTACTTC
CDR3 protein: CASSLTGGPRETQYF
clone size: -
D gene: TRBD1
J gene: TRBJ2-5
V gene: TRBV7-9

CDR3 DNA: TGTGCCAGCAGCGCCACTAGTAGTACGCTCAATGAGCAGTTCTTC
CDR3 protein: CASSATSSTLNEQFF
clone size: -
D gene: -
J gene: TRBJ2-1
V gene: TRBV9

CDR3 DNA: TGCAGTGCTAGAGACTCGCCACGACAGAAAGAGACCCAGTACTTC
CDR3 protein: CSARDSPRQKETQYF
clone size: -
D gene: -
J gene: TRBJ2-5
V gene: TRBV20-1

CDR3 DNA: TGTGCCAGCAGTTACTCGGGCGGCTTTTCTTGGAACACTGAAGCTTTCTTT
CDR3 protein: CASSYSGGFSWNTEAFF
clone size: -
D gene: -
J gene: TRBJ1-1
V gene: TRBV6-5

CDR3 DNA: TGCAGTGCTAGACCTAGCGGGGGCCGCGAGGCCAATGAGCAGTTCTTC
CDR3 protein: CSARPSGGREANEQFF
clone size: -
D gene: TRBD2
J gene: TRBJ2-1
V gene: TRBV20-1

CDR3 DNA: TGTGCCATCAGTGATGGGGATACTGGGGCCAACGTCCTGACTTTC
CDR3 protein: CAISDGDTGANVLTF
clone size: -
D gene: -
J gene: TRBJ2-6
V gene: TRBV10-3